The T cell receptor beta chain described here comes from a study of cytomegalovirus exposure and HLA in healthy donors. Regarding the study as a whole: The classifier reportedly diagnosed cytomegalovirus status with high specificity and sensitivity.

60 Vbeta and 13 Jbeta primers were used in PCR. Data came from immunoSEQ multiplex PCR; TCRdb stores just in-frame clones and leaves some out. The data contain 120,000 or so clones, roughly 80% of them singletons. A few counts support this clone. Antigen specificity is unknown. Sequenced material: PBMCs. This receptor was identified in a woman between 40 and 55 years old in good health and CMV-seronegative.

Here the CDR3 DNA reads TGTGCCAGTAGTATCGGCTATACGGGGGAAAAACTGTTTTTT. Its protein product is CASSIGYTGEKLFF. This rearrangement joins TRBV19 to TRBJ1-4; D remains unclear. Germline-derived CDR1 and CDR2 are LNHDA and SQIVND (reference sequence). The CDR3 is 14 residues long. The V gene lost 3 bases and the J gene lost 8 bases, with 13 bases spanning the gap.